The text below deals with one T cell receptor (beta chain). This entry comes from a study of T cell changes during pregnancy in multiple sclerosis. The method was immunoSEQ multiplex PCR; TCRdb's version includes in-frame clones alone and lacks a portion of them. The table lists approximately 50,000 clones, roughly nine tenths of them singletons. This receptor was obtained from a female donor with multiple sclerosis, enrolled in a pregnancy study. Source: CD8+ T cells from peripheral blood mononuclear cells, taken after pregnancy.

Written as DNA, the CDR3 is TGTGCCAGCAGTGAATTGTCAGGGGCCCTACCAGGCGAGCAGTACTTC. Its protein is CASSELSGALPGEQYF. The V and J genes are TRBV25-1 and TRBJ2-7, with D tentatively TRBD1 (6 bases). Germline V gene sequence: CDR1 MGHDK, CDR2 SYGVNS. V lost 1 base and J 6 bases, leaving 19 bases between the germline ends. This CDR3 region has 16 residues.